These 28 T cell receptor beta chains share one sample of origin, sequenced in a study of T cell repertoires in cytomegalovirus infection. TCRdb reprocessed the reads with MiXCR, giving one entry per CDR3 protein. The sample holds fewer than 80,000 distinct CDR3 sequences, around 3.4% seen once. The sample was PBMCs. These receptors originate from a human donor in good health (CMV status not recorded). Some clones in this sample may be carry-over from other donors' samples.

Ten or more counts support this clonotype. The chain couples TRBV28 to TRBJ1-5, with 7 bases aligning to TRBD1. Looked up from germline, CDR1 is MDHEN and CDR2 is SYDVKM. There are 15 residues in the CDR3. The ends lost 5 bases at V and 6 bases at J; junction bases unmatched: 10. CDR3 protein: CASSPTGALGQPQHF. The DNA of the CDR3 is TGTGCCAGCAGTCCAACAGGGGCGTTGGGTCAGCCCCAGCATTTT.

This clonotype has ten or more counts. The chain has TRBV10-3 and TRBJ2-1; TRBD2 agrees at 8 bases. Germline assignment: CDR1 ENHRY and CDR2 SYGVKD. V was clipped by 0 bases and J by 0 bases; unmatched bases: 13. The CDR3 runs to 20 residues. CDR3 sequence: CAISESVPSGGQSSYNEQFF. As DNA, the CDR3 is TGTGCCATCAGTGAGTCGGTCCCCAGCGGGGGCCAAAGCTCCTACAATGAGCAGTTCTTC.

The sample holds many counts of this clonotype. The chain joins TRBV7-9 to TRBJ2-7; a weak D match, TRBD1 (5 bases). Germline CDR1 and CDR2: SEHNR and FQNEAQ (reference sequence). The V end lost 0 bases, the J end lost 0 bases, and 15 bases lay between the germline ends. The CDR3 runs 17 residues. CDR3 sequence: CASSLAHSSDSSYEQYF. The CDR3 DNA is TGTGCCAGCAGCTTAGCGCACTCATCTGACAGCTCCTACGAGCAGTACTTC.

This clonotype came up many times. The chain carries TRBV7-9 and TRBJ2-1; 10 bases match TRBD2. There are 13 residues in the CDR3. CDR1 SEHNR and CDR2 FQNEAQ come from the germline V gene (reference sequence). With V trimmed by 10 bases and J by 6 bases, 6 bases remained unmatched. The CDR3 DNA reads TGTGCCACCAAAGCGGGGGGGTTCAATGAGCAGTTCTTC. Amino acid sequence: CATKAGGFNEQFF.

This clonotype was detected many times. The chain employs TRBV20-1 and TRBJ2-7; D tentatively reads TRBD1 or TRBD2 (5 bases each). Deletions cut 5 bases from V and 9 bases from J, with 20 bases between. Germline V gene sequence: CDR1 DFQATT, CDR2 SNEGSKA (reference sequence). The CDR3 runs to 13 residues. CDR3 sequence reads: CSAGQTGPRRQYF. The DNA for the CDR3 is TGCAGTGCTGGTCAAACGGGACCCAGGAGGCAGTACTTC.

In its sample, this clonotype was seen many times. The V and J genes are TRBV2 and TRBJ1-6; a weak D match, TRBD1 (5 bases). The germline gives CDR1 SNHLY, CDR2 FYNNEI. This CDR3 is built from 14 residues. The V end lost 4 bases, the J end lost 6 bases, and 10 bases lay between the germline ends. CDR3 DNA: TGTGCCAGCAGTGGAATCAGGGTTAATTCACCCCTCCACTTT. Protein sequence: CASSGIRVNSPLHF.

At least ten counts were recorded for this clonotype. The V gene is TRBV7-2, the J gene TRBJ1-2; D gene ambiguous. V lost 1 base to trimming and J lost 13 bases, with 19 bases between them. The CDR3 totals 14 residues. The germline gives CDR1 SGHTA, CDR2 FQGNSA. CDR3 sequence: CASSLGVSTSHGTF. Here the CDR3 DNA reads TGTGCCAGCAGCTTAGGCGTTTCAACCAGTCACGGCACCTTC.

This clonotype has at least ten counts. The chain has TRBV7-8 and TRBJ2-7; D not certain. CDR1 and CDR2 from the germline V gene are SGHVS and FQNEAQ. The CDR3 spans 13 residues. The V and J ends lost 7 bases and 5 bases respectively, with 15 bases between them. The CDR3 sequence: CASMVGRLNEQYF. Written as DNA, the CDR3 is TGTGCCAGCATGGTGGGCAGGTTAAACGAGCAGTACTTC.

The gene calls are TRBV2 and TRBJ1-6; D is unclear. The CDR3 sequence is 13 residues long. Germline V gene data show CDR1 as SNHLY and CDR2 as FYNNEI. Trimming shortened V by 8 bases and J by 6 bases, and 11 bases separated the two germline ends. In DNA form, the CDR3 reads TGTGCCAGCGTTAAAGAAAGTAATTCACCCCTCCACTTT. This gives the protein CASVKESNSPLHF.

This clonotype occurred many times. The V gene is TRBV7-9, the J gene TRBJ2-1; 10 positions agree with TRBD1. Trimming cost V 4 bases and J 8 bases; bases outside gene matches: 14. Germline values: CDR1 SEHNR, CDR2 FQNEAQ (reference sequence). This CDR3 is 17 amino acids long. The CDR3 region has the DNA TGTGCCAGCAGCTCCCGAATACGACAGGGGGCTAAGGATGAGCAGTTCTTC. This gives the protein CASSSRIRQGAKDEQFF.

This clonotype was seen many times. V and J are TRBV6-6 and TRBJ2-3; the match to TRBD2 covers 13 bases. This CDR3 has 19 amino acids. V lost 6 bases and J lost 3; bases outside the gene matches: 15. CDR1 and CDR2 (germline): MNHNY, SVGAGI (reference sequence). The CDR3 loop reads CASRQGLAGAYSLTDTQYF. CDR3 bases: TGTGCCAGCAGACAAGGACTAGCGGGGGCTTATTCTTTGACAGATACGCAGTATTTT.

There are many counts of this clonotype. V is TRBV7-2 and J is TRBJ1-6, with 7 bases fitting TRBD1. The CDR3 runs 15 residues. Germline trimming cut 5 bases from V and 10 bases from J; bases unmatched to any gene: 11. The germline gives CDR1 SGHTA, CDR2 FQGNSA. CDR3 in DNA: TGTGCCAGCAGCCCCTCGACAGGGTTAGAATCACCCCTCCACTTT. Its protein product is CASSPSTGLESPLHF.

This clonotype was counted many times. The DNA of the CDR3 is TGTGCCAGCAGCTTAAGCATGGGGGGGGACAGAAAAAACTATGGCTACACCTTC. Its translation is CASSLSMGGDRKNYGYTF. The V and J genes are TRBV7-9 and TRBJ1-2, with TRBD1 matching 7 bases. V shed 2 bases and J 2 bases; nucleotides not matched to a gene: 14. CDR1 and CDR2 (germline): SEHNR, FQNEAQ (reference sequence). This CDR3 comprises 18 residues.

This clonotype was found many times. The rearrangement uses TRBV15 and TRBJ1-1; D is undetermined. The V and J ends lost 0 bases and 5 bases respectively, with 7 bases between them. Germline loops: CDR1 LNHNV, CDR2 YYDKDF (reference sequence). CDR3 length equals 13 residues. CDR3: CATSRDHRTEAFF. The CDR3 DNA reads TGTGCCACCAGCAGAGACCACAGAACTGAAGCTTTCTTT.

This clonotype was detected many times. The chain uses TRBV7-2 and TRBJ1-5; unclear D gene. The CDR3 is 14 amino acids. Per germline, CDR1 SGHTA and CDR2 FQGNSA. With 1 base removed from V and 3 bases from J, the gap between germline ends came to 7 bases. The chain's CDR3 is CASSLGGYNQPQHF. CDR3 in DNA: TGTGCCAGCAGCTTAGGGGGATACAATCAGCCCCAGCATTTT.

This clonotype showed up many times. J is TRBJ1-5 and V is TRBV12-3 or TRBV12-4, with D unclear. The CDR3 covers 18 residues. Trimming removed 5 bases at V and 0 bases at J, with 20 bases between. The CDR3 DNA reads TGTGCCAGCAGTCATCATGGGCGAGGGCTGAATAGCAATCAGCCCCAGCATTTT. Encoded protein: CASSHHGRGLNSNQPQHF.

Many counts were recorded for this clonotype. This chain connects TRBV7-2 to TRBJ2-7; 8 bases map to TRBD2. The V gene end was trimmed by 5 bases and the J gene end by 9 bases; junction bases not matched to a gene: 6. The CDR3 runs to 12 residues. Per the germline V gene, CDR1 is SGHTA and CDR2 is FQGNSA. The CDR3 region has the DNA TGTGCCAGCAGCGACCGGGGACTAGGGCAGTACTTC. Translating gives CASSDRGLGQYF.

This clonotype was picked up many times. The gene calls are TRBV27 and TRBJ2-7; no definite D call. With 3 bases removed from V and 8 bases from J, the gap between germline ends came to 14 bases. The V gene's germline CDR1 is MNHEY and CDR2 SMNVEV (reference sequence). The CDR3 extends over 13 amino acids. CDR3 DNA sequence: TGTGCCAGCAGTTTTGGGTGGGCAGCCCAGCAGTACTTC. This translates into CASSFGWAAQQYF.

In this sample, this clonotype turned up many times. The chain couples TRBV7-2 to TRBJ2-7; D is unresolved. In germline, CDR1 is SGHTA, CDR2 FQGNSA. V shed 5 bases and J shed 0 bases, with 5 bases lying between them. This CDR3 has 12 amino acids. In nucleotides, the CDR3 is TGTGCCAGCAGCCGTAGCTCCTACGAGCAGTACTTC. As protein: CASSRSSYEQYF.

This clonotype came up many times. The chain recombines TRBV27 with TRBJ1-1; the D is unclear. There are 14 residues in the CDR3. The germline gives CDR1 MNHEY, CDR2 SMNVEV (reference sequence). Trimming removed 1 base from V and 1 base from J, with 7 bases in between. The CDR3 protein is CASSLLQKNTEAFF. The CDR3 coding sequence is TGTGCCAGCAGTTTATTACAAAAGAACACTGAAGCTTTCTTT.

This clonotype was picked up many times. This chain links TRBV12-3 or TRBV12-4 with TRBJ2-1; D could derive from TRBD1 or TRBD2 (6 bases each). The CDR3 totals 14 residues. V lost 8 bases and J 0 bases, leaving 11 bases between the germline ends. The chain's CDR3 is CASSWGASYNEQFF. DNA for the CDR3: TGTGCCAGCTCCTGGGGGGCCTCCTACAATGAGCAGTTCTTC.

This clonotype has ten or more counts. The rearrangement links TRBV7-2 to TRBJ1-6; perhaps TRBD1 as D (5 bases). The CDR3 is 16 residues long. Germline V gene lookup returns CDR1 SGHTA and CDR2 FQGNSA. The V and J ends lost 5 bases and 7 bases respectively, with 18 bases between them. CDR3 amino acids: CASSPTPRGRNSPLHF. The DNA for the CDR3 is TGTGCCAGCAGCCCAACTCCCCGGGGACGAAATTCACCCCTCCACTTT. Using reference TRBV7-2 and TRBJ1-6 for the parts outside the CDR3, the full variable domain is GAGVSQSPSNKVTEKGKDVELRCDPISGHTALYWYRQSLGQGLEFLIYFQGNSAPDKSGLPSDRFSAERTGGSVSTLTIQRTQQEDSAVYLCASSPTPRGRNSPLHFGNGTRLTVT.

This clonotype came up many times. The chain couples TRBV14 to TRBJ2-5, with TRBD2 matching 7 bases. The CDR3 covers 20 residues. Germline CDR1 is SGHDN and CDR2 is FVKESK. Trimming took 2 bases from V and 3 from J; bases not matched to a gene: 21. CDR3 protein: CASSQITTWGLPEDEETQYF. DNA for the CDR3: TGTGCCAGCAGCCAAATAACGACGTGGGGACTACCCGAGGACGAAGAGACCCAGTACTTC. The variable domain in full, with the rest retrieved from reference TRBV14 and TRBJ2-5, is EAGVTQFPSHSVIEKGQTVTLRCDPISGHDNLYWYRRVMGKEIKFLLHFVKESKQDESGMPNNRFLAERTGGTYSTLKVQPAELEDSGVYFCASSQITTWGLPEDEETQYFGPGTRLLVL.

In its sample, this clonotype was seen many times. V usage is TRBV20-1 and J usage is TRBJ1-2; the D is unclear. The CDR3 totals 14 residues. V lost 0 bases and J 5 bases, leaving 13 bases between the germline ends. CDR1 DFQATT and CDR2 SNEGSKA come from the germline V gene (reference sequence). CDR3 nucleotide sequence: TGCAGTGCTAGAGATATCCGGCTGGGATATGGCTACACCTTC. Protein product: CSARDIRLGYGYTF.

This clonotype was recorded at least ten times. The chain joins TRBV6-1 to TRBJ1-3, with unresolved D. Trimming removed 0 bases from V and 6 bases from J, with 6 bases in between. Germline V gene sequence: CDR1 MNHNS, CDR2 SASEGT. The CDR3 runs 13 residues. The CDR3 DNA reads as TGTGCCAGCAGTGAAGCCCTTGTAAACACCATATATTTT. Encoded protein: CASSEALVNTIYF.

About this clonotype: Possible read error: a much larger clone is one base away. The chain recombines TRBV12-3 or TRBV12-4 with TRBJ2-3; TRBD1 agrees at 7 bases. The CDR3 is made up of 12 amino acids. The trim removed 10 bases at V and 4 bases at J, leaving 5 bases unmatched. The CDR3 DNA sequence: TGTGCCAACCAAGACAGGGCAGATACGCAGTATTTT. It yields the protein CANQDRADTQYF.

This clonotype has at least ten counts. The V call is TRBV20-1, the J call TRBJ2-1; 12 bases are shared with TRBD2. The length of the CDR3 is 14 residues. CDR1 and CDR2 (germline): DFQATT, SNEGSKA (reference sequence). V lost 6 bases, J lost 9 bases, and 9 bases stayed unmatched. As DNA, the CDR3 is TGCAGTGCGCACCGGACTAGCGGGGACAGTGAGCAGTTCTTC. It codes for CSAHRTSGDSEQFF.

Many counts were recorded for this clonotype. The chain joins TRBV19 to TRBJ1-2; D might be TRBD1 (6 bases). With 9 bases removed from V and 6 bases from J, the gap between germline ends came to 14 bases. CDR1 is LNHDA and CDR2 is SQIVND in the germline V gene (reference sequence). There are 12 residues in the CDR3. The CDR3 DNA follows: TGTGCCAGCGCCGACAGGAGGAATGGCTACACCTTC. Its translation is CASADRRNGYTF.